The 23 T cell receptor beta chains below all came from one sample that was sequenced in a study of cytomegalovirus exposure and HLA in healthy donors. The study ran its PCR with 60 Vbeta and 13 Jbeta primers. Only in-frame clones appear in the TCRdb table, and some are missing; sequencing was by immunoSEQ multiplex PCR. The profile shows 130,000 or so clones, over 75% of them singletons. The material sequenced was PBMCs. The receptor source for this set is a man aged 25 to 40 in good health and CMV-seronegative.

This clone was counted a single time. The gene calls are TRBV11-2 and TRBJ1-2; 8 bases line up with TRBD1. Germline V gene sequence: CDR1 SGHAT, CDR2 FQNNGV. J lost 8 bases, V lost 4 bases, and 9 bases had no gene match. The CDR3 runs 14 residues. The CDR3 is CASSYTTGGQGYTF. The CDR3 DNA sequence: TGTGCCAGCAGCTACACTACAGGGGGTCAAGGCTACACCTTC.

This chain connects TRBV11-2 to TRBJ2-3; D remains unclear. Trimming shortened V by 0 bases and J by 2 bases, and 6 bases separated the two germline ends. Germline values: CDR1 SGHAT, CDR2 FQNNGV. The CDR3 has 14 amino acids. CDR3 amino acids: CASSLEPDTDTQYF. CDR3 in DNA: TGTGCCAGCAGCTTAGAGCCAGACACAGATACGCAGTATTTT.

The chain has TRBV29-1 and TRBJ1-4, with a possible D match to TRBD1 (6 bases). The CDR3 consists of 14 residues. V was shortened by 8 bases and J by 0 bases, with 13 bases between the two germline ends. Germline lookup yields CDR1 SQVTM and CDR2 ANQGSEA. In nucleotides, the CDR3 is TGCAGCATTACAAAGGGGGCAACTAATGAAAAACTGTTTTTT. Translation gives CSITKGATNEKLFF.

This chain links TRBV6-1 with TRBJ1-2; no firm D call. CDR1 and CDR2 (germline): MNHNS, SASEGT. Deletions cut 2 bases from V and 7 bases from J, with 14 bases between. The CDR3 contains 14 residues. The CDR3 DNA reads TGTGCCAGCAGTGAACGTCTAGGCAACCGTGGCTACACCTTC. Translating gives CASSERLGNRGYTF.

The chain recombines TRBV18 with TRBJ2-7, with D maybe TRBD1 (6 bases). The CDR3 extends over 14 amino acids. The germline V gene has CDR1 KGHSH and CDR2 LQKENI. Trimming took off 6 bases at V and 1 base at J, with 13 bases between the two ends. CDR3 bases: TGTGCCAGCTCCTTAGACAGGTCGTCCTACGAGCAGTACTTC. Translated: CASSLDRSSYEQYF. Supplemented by reference TRBV18 and TRBJ2-7, the full variable domain reads NAGVMQNPRHLVRRRGQEARLRCSPMKGHSHVYWYRQLPEEGLKFMVYLQKENIIDESGMPKERFSAEFPKEGPSILRIQQVVRGDSAAYFCASSLDRSSYEQYFGPGTRLTVT.

The chain combines TRBV28 with TRBJ2-3; 10 bases match TRBD2. The CDR3 has 17 residues. Germline V gives CDR1 MDHEN, CDR2 SYDVKM. With V trimmed by 5 bases and J by 6 bases, 14 bases remained unmatched. CDR3 loop: CASSPIEREGPYDTQYF. Here the CDR3 DNA reads TGTGCCAGCAGTCCCATTGAGCGGGAGGGCCCCTATGATACGCAGTATTTT.

The chain employs TRBV5-1 and TRBJ1-2; 9 bases fit TRBD1. The CDR3 sequence is 14 residues long. With V trimmed by 3 bases and J by 7 bases, 7 bases remained unmatched. Per the germline V gene, CDR1 is SGHRS and CDR2 is YFSETQ. The CDR3 nucleotides are TGCGCCAGCAGCTCGGACAGGGGTTTGACTGGCTACACCTTC. Protein: CASSSDRGLTGYTF.

V gene TRBV5-1 combines with J gene TRBJ2-3; 8 bases line up with TRBD1. The CDR3 totals 15 residues. In germline, CDR1 is SGHRS, CDR2 YFSETQ. V dropped 0 bases and J dropped 2; count of bases not matched to a gene: 2. Written as DNA, the CDR3 is TGCGCCAGCAGCTTGGGTCAGGGGGCCACAGATACGCAGTATTTT. This encodes CASSLGQGATDTQYF.

The V call is TRBV7-6, the J call TRBJ2-2, with D hard to call. This CDR3 spans 15 amino acids. Germline lookup yields CDR1 SGHVS and CDR2 FNYEAQ. Trimming took 1 base from V and 1 from J, leaving 7 bases between them. The CDR3 spells CASSLGQVNTGELFF. The CDR3 nucleotides read TGTGCCAGCAGCTTAGGGCAGGTGAACACCGGGGAGCTGTTTTTT.

The sample holds a few counts of this clone. This chain connects TRBV6-1 to TRBJ2-7; tentative D call: TRBD1 (6 bases). The CDR3 consists of 14 residues. The germline V and J ends were trimmed by 7 bases and 3 bases, with 16 bases remaining between them. Germline CDR1 reads MNHNS; CDR2 reads SASEGT. The CDR3 DNA sequence: TGTGCCAGCACCGCGTGGGGGCCCGGCTACGAGCAGTACTTC. This sequence encodes CASTAWGPGYEQYF.

A few counts support this clone. V and J are TRBV4-1 and TRBJ1-1; 7 bases line up with TRBD1. V lost 3 bases, J lost 7 bases, and 8 bases stayed unmatched. Germline V gene sequence: CDR1 MGHRA, CDR2 YSYEKL. The CDR3 runs to 14 residues. Written as DNA, the CDR3 is TGCGCCAGCAGCCATCCCGACAGGGTTGGTGAAGCTTTCTTT. It encodes CASSHPDRVGEAFF.

This clone has a handful of counts. The V and J genes are TRBV5-6 and TRBJ2-3; a weak D match, TRBD1 (6 bases). The V end was cut by 5 bases, the J end by 2 bases, with 15 bases between. The CDR3 runs 15 residues. Per the germline V gene, CDR1 is SGHDT and CDR2 is YYEEEE. The CDR3 region is CASSPLGGYTDTQYF. The CDR3 region has the DNA TGTGCCAGCAGTCCCTTAGGGGGATACACAGATACGCAGTATTTT.

The genes are TRBV5-1 and TRBJ2-3; 11 nucleotides line up with TRBD2. The trim removed 6 bases at V and 0 bases at J, leaving 3 bases unmatched. The CDR3 has 15 residues. Germline V CDR1 and CDR2: SGHRS, YFSETQ. The CDR3 sequence is CASNRLAGSTDTQYF. In DNA, the CDR3 is TGCGCCAGCAATCGACTAGCGGGAAGCACAGATACGCAGTATTTT.

The chain employs TRBV15 and TRBJ2-3; D might be TRBD2 (6 bases). There are 17 residues in the CDR3. Germline-derived CDR1 and CDR2 are LNHNV and YYDKDF (reference sequence). Trimming shortened V by 4 bases and J by 2 bases, and 19 bases separated the two germline ends. CDR3 bases: TGTGCCACCAGCAACCAAGTGGGAGGACTTTTCACAGATACGCAGTATTTT. Translation gives CATSNQVGGLFTDTQYF.

This clone was recorded only once. V gene TRBV9 combines with J gene TRBJ2-2; no definite D call. Looked up from germline, CDR1 is SGDLS and CDR2 is YYNGEE. The V end was cut by 0 bases, the J end by 5 bases, with 14 bases between. This CDR3 spans 16 amino acids. The CDR3 nucleotides are TGTGCCAGCAGCGTAGAAAGCAGCGCTAAAACCGGGGAGCTGTTTTTT. Amino acid sequence: CASSVESSAKTGELFF. The whole variable domain, remainder taken from reference TRBV9 and TRBJ2-2, is DSGVTQTPKHLITATGQRVTLRCSPRSGDLSVYWYQQSLDQGLQFLIQYYNGEERAKGNILERFSAQQFPDLHSELNLSSLELGDSALYFCASSVESSAKTGELFFGEGSRLTVL.

CDR3 sequence reads: CASSQETKLGRDEQFF. Here the CDR3 DNA reads TGCGCCAGCAGCCAAGAAACTAAATTGGGGAGGGATGAGCAGTTCTTC. The chain is built from TRBV4-3 and TRBJ2-1; TRBD2 matches 7 bases. The length of the CDR3 is 16 residues. Per germline, CDR1 LGHNA and CDR2 YSLEER. Trimming at V came to 0 bases and at J to 8 bases, leaving 10 bases not matched to a gene.

J is TRBJ2-1 and V is TRBV7-9; TRBD1 aligns across 9 bases. The CDR3 spans 15 residues. V dropped 6 bases and J dropped 5; count of bases not matched to a gene: 8. The germline V gene encodes CDR1 SEHNR and CDR2 FQNEAQ (reference sequence). The CDR3 DNA sequence: TGTGCCAGCAGGCGGTCGGGACAGGGCAACAATGAGCAGTTCTTC. Amino acid sequence: CASRRSGQGNNEQFF.

The J gene is TRBJ1-1, the V gene TRBV5-4; D gene uncertain. There are 16 residues in the CDR3. V dropped 0 bases and J dropped 0 bases, with 12 bases sitting between them. Germline V lookup: CDR1 SGHNT, CDR2 YYREEE (reference sequence). The CDR3 DNA is TGTGCCAGCAGCTTGGCGACAACCCACATGAACACTGAAGCTTTCTTT. Residues: CASSLATTHMNTEAFF.

V and J are TRBV28 and TRBJ1-4; D ambiguous. Between the trimmed V and J ends, which lost 6 bases and 0 bases, there was a span of 5 bases. Germline V gene lookup returns CDR1 MDHEN and CDR2 SYDVKM. CDR3 length equals 13 residues. For the CDR3, the DNA is TGTGCCAGCAGCCCCGCAACTAATGAAAAACTGTTTTTT. Translation gives CASSPATNEKLFF.

CDR3 loop: CASRGQGAGSYEQYF. The CDR3, as DNA: TGTGCCAGCAGGGGACAGGGGGCCGGGTCTTACGAGCAGTACTTC. The V call is TRBV6-5, the J call TRBJ2-7, with 12 bases lining up with TRBD1. The trim removed 6 bases at V and 4 bases at J, leaving 7 bases unmatched. Germline assignment: CDR1 MNHEY and CDR2 SVGAGI. This CDR3 contains 15 residues.

This chain links TRBV27 with TRBJ2-1, with TRBD2 matching over 7 bases. V shed 1 base and J 5 bases; nucleotides not matched to a gene: 2. The germline gives CDR1 MNHEY, CDR2 SMNVEV (reference sequence). The CDR3 runs 14 residues. The CDR3 region has the DNA TGTGCCAGCAGTTTATTTGGGGGGGACAATGAGCAGTTCTTC. Its translation: CASSLFGGDNEQFF.

V usage is TRBV29-1 and J usage is TRBJ2-1, with TRBD2 matching over 13 bases. V trimming: 4 bases; J trimming: 4 bases; junction bases outside the gene matches: 4. In germline, CDR1 is SQVTM, CDR2 ANQGSEA. The CDR3 runs to 15 residues. The CDR3 loop reads CSVGTSGSDYNEQFF. CDR3 nucleotide sequence: TGCAGCGTTGGGACTAGCGGGAGTGATTACAATGAGCAGTTCTTC.

The CDR3 reads CASSYRAGYGYTF. The CDR3 nucleotides are TGTGCCAGCAGTTACAGGGCGGGGTATGGCTACACCTTC. The gene calls are TRBV6-5 and TRBJ1-2; no definite D call. This CDR3 comprises 13 residues. In germline, CDR1 is MNHEY, CDR2 SVGAGI. Deletions cut 2 bases from V and 5 bases from J, with 9 bases between.